This T cell receptor beta chain was sequenced during a study of glioma-infiltrating T cells. Using RNA template, CDR3s of TCR alpha and beta were amplified with iRepertoire arm-PCR. From the multiplex PCR reads, TCRdb called clonotypes with MiXCR, one entry per CDR3 protein. The data contain around 130,000 distinct CDR3 sequences, about 25% of them seen just once; the ten biggest clones take up about 30%. The source of this sequence is a human donor with low-grade glioma or glioblastoma, undergoing nonglioma brain surgery, or in good health (not recorded which). The sequencing input was glioma tissue, nonneoplastic brain tissue, or PBMCs (not recorded which).

DNA of the CDR3: TGCGCCAGCAGCCAAGGAAGACAGGGGGTGGCTGGAAACACCATATATTTT. Amino acids: CASSQGRQGVAGNTIYF. The chain combines TRBV4-1 with TRBJ1-3; 9 nucleotides agree with TRBD1. CDR1 and CDR2 (germline): MGHRA, YSYEKL. J gave up 2 bases and V 1 base, and 6 bases lay outside the gene matches. The CDR3 covers 17 residues.